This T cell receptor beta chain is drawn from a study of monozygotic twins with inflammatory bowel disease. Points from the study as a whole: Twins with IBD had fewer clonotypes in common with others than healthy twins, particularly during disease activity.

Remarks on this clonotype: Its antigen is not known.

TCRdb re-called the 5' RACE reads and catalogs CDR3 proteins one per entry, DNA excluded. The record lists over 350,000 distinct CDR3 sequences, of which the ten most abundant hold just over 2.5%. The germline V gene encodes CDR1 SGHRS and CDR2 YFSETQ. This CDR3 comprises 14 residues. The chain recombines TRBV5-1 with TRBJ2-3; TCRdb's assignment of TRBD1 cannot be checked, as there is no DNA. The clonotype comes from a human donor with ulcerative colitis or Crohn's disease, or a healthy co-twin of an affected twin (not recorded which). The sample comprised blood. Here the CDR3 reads CASSQGQGLDTQYF.